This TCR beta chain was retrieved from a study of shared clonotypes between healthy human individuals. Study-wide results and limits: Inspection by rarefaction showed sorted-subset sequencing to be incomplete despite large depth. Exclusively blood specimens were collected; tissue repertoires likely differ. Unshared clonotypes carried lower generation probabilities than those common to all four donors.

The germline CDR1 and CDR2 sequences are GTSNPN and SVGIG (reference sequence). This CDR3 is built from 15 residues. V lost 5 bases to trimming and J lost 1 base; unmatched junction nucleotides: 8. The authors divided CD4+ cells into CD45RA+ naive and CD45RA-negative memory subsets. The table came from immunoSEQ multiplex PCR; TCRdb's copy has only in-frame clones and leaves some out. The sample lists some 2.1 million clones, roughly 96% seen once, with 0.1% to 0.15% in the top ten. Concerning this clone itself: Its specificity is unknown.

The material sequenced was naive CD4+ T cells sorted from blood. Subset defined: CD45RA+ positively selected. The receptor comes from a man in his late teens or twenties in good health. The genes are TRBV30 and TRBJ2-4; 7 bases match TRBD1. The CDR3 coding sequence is TGTGCCTGGGCTAGACAGGGAATGGCCAAAAACATTCAGTACTTC. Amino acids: CAWARQGMAKNIQYF.